The 32 T cell receptor beta chains given below trace back to one sample, sequenced in a study of CD8 T cells in ankylosing spondylitis. General study findings and limits: The study identified a TCR beta motif of several highly homologous variants that appeared characteristic of ankylosing spondylitis blood.

Their antigens remain unidentified. Each CDR3 protein is one row after TCRdb ran MiXCR on the 5' RACE reads. The table lists 500,000 or so distinct CDR3 sequences, about 5.7% of them singletons. Sequenced: blood, either unsorted or a sorted T cell fraction (not recorded which). These receptors came from a male donor with ankylosing spondylitis.

In regard to this clonotype: A much larger clonotype is one base distant, so this may be a read error. This chain connects TRBV5-1 to TRBJ2-1, with D perhaps matching TRBD2 (6 bases). Germline CDR1 SGHRS, CDR2 YFSETQ. Trimming took 8 bases from V and 2 from J, leaving 17 bases between them. The CDR3 covers 15 residues. CDR3 nucleotide sequence: TGCGCCAGAAGTTGGACGGGGGTCGCCTACAATGAGCAGTTCTTC. Translated, it gives CARSWTGVAYNEQFF.

This clonotype was seen many times. The chain links TRBV20-1 to TRBJ1-2; no clear D gene. Trimming cost V 3 bases and J 5 bases, with 7 bases left between them. The CDR3 loop spans 11 amino acids. Germline CDR1 is DFQATT and CDR2 is SNEGSKA (reference sequence). The CDR3 reads CSASLGYGYTF. The CDR3 coding sequence is TGCAGTGCTAGTTTGGGGTATGGCTACACCTTC.

This clonotype was seen ten or more times. J is TRBJ1-2 and V is TRBV29-1; D gene uncertain. The CDR3 is 13 amino acids. Between the trimmed V and J ends, which lost 4 bases and 0 bases, there was a span of 9 bases. The germline CDR1 and CDR2 sequences are SQVTM and ANQGSEA. Written as DNA, the CDR3 is TGCAGCGTTGGCGAAGTAGCTAACTATGGCTACACCTTC. This encodes CSVGEVANYGYTF.

This clonotype was seen repeatedly, ten times or more. The V call is TRBV7-6, the J call TRBJ2-7, with TRBD2 matching over 7 bases. Per the germline V gene, CDR1 is SGHVS and CDR2 is FNYEAQ. The CDR3 has 14 residues. Trimming at V came to 2 bases and at J to 6 bases, leaving 7 bases not matched to a gene. In DNA, the CDR3 is TGTGCCAGCAGCTTAACTAGCGAGGCTCTCGAGCAGTACTTC. This encodes CASSLTSEALEQYF.

At least ten counts were recorded for this clonotype. This sequence joins TRBV5-1 and TRBJ2-7; TRBD2 agrees at 10 bases. Germline lookup yields CDR1 SGHRS and CDR2 YFSETQ. V lost 4 bases to trimming and J lost 3 bases; unmatched junction nucleotides: 4. The CDR3 extends over 14 amino acids. The CDR3 reads CASSITSGNYEQYF. The DNA of the CDR3 is TGCGCCAGCAGCATAACTAGCGGGAACTACGAGCAGTACTTC.

At least ten counts were recorded for this clonotype. This chain joins TRBV5-6 and TRBJ1-1; D remains unclear. The CDR3 contains 15 residues. Germline V gene lookup returns CDR1 SGHDT and CDR2 YYEEEE. V was clipped by 1 base and J by 3 bases, with 13 bases between them. The CDR3 DNA reads as TGTGCCAGCAGCTTGATCAGGCAGCGGGACACTGAAGCTTTCTTT. Translating gives CASSLIRQRDTEAFF.

This clonotype was found many times. This chain joins TRBV10-3 and TRBJ1-5; D possibly corresponds to TRBD1 (6 bases). This CDR3 region has 17 residues. V lost 2 bases and J lost 3, with 17 bases in between. Germline values: CDR1 ENHRY, CDR2 SYGVKD. CDR3 bases: TGTGCCATCAGTGAGAGGGCTTTGGGGGGCGACAATCAGCCCCAGCATTTT. This encodes CAISERALGGDNQPQHF.

This clonotype was seen a handful of times. The chain recombines TRBV4-1 with TRBJ2-7; D unresolved. The CDR3 length is 13 residues. The V gene lost 2 bases and the J gene lost 2 bases, with 7 bases spanning the gap. CDR1 MGHRA and CDR2 YSYEKL come from the germline V gene. The DNA for the CDR3 is TGCGCCAGCAGCCAAAGCACCCCCTACGAGCAGTACTTC. This codes for CASSQSTPYEQYF.

This clonotype was detected ten times or more. The chain has TRBV29-1 and TRBJ2-5, with 13 nucleotides matching TRBD2. The CDR3 has 15 amino acids. Germline assignment: CDR1 SQVTM and CDR2 ANQGSEA. Trimming at V came to 3 bases and at J to 4 bases, leaving 5 bases not matched to a gene. The CDR3 DNA sequence: TGCAGCGTTGATGGGACTAGCGGGAACGGAGAGACCCAGTACTTC. Translating gives CSVDGTSGNGETQYF.

This clonotype was seen ten or more times. This chain uses TRBV20-1 with TRBJ2-7; tentatively, D is TRBD1 (5 bases). CDR3 size: 13 residues. V dropped 2 bases and J dropped 6 bases, with 14 bases sitting between them. CDR1 DFQATT and CDR2 SNEGSKA come from the germline V gene (reference sequence). For the CDR3, the DNA is TGCAGTGCTAGAACCCAGGGTTTCGGCGAGCAGTACTTC. It translates to CSARTQGFGEQYF.

This clonotype was counted ten times or more. The chain has TRBV12-3 or TRBV12-4 and TRBJ2-5; D is perhaps TRBD1 (6 bases). Trimming cost V 3 bases and J 5 bases, with 13 bases left between them. The CDR3 length is 14 residues. The CDR3 region is CASSLRLGGETQYF. The CDR3, as DNA: TGTGCCAGCAGTTTGAGGCTAGGGGGTGAGACCCAGTACTTC.

This clonotype was counted many times. The chain uses TRBV4-2 and TRBJ2-5; 9 nucleotides agree with TRBD2. CDR1 is LGHNA and CDR2 is YNFKEQ in the germline V gene. CDR3 length: 19 amino acids. V shed 4 bases, J shed 2 bases, and the junction held 17 bases outside the gene matches. The CDR3 is CASSLTGGLAGLEQETQYF. CDR3 sequence (DNA): TGTGCCAGCAGCCTCACCGGGGGCCTAGCGGGGTTGGAGCAAGAGACCCAGTACTTC.

This clonotype has a count of ten or more. The chain combines TRBV5-5 with TRBJ1-1; D unclear. The CDR3 has 15 residues. Germline V gives CDR1 SGHKS, CDR2 YYEKEE (reference sequence). V lost 2 bases, J lost 4 bases, and 15 bases lay in between. The CDR3 is CASSFGVAGTTEAFF. CDR3 DNA: TGTGCCAGCAGCTTCGGGGTAGCGGGAACCACTGAAGCTTTCTTT.

This clonotype was counted ten times or more. The chain combines TRBV12-3 or TRBV12-4 with TRBJ2-5; D remains unclear. The CDR3 covers 15 residues. The V and J ends lost 6 bases and 2 bases respectively, with 16 bases between them. This CDR3 reads CASRFSIGPQETQYF. The CDR3 nucleotides are TGTGCCAGCAGATTCTCAATCGGGCCTCAAGAGACCCAGTACTTC.

In its sample, this clonotype was seen many times. V is TRBV4-2 and J is TRBJ2-1; the match to TRBD2 covers 7 bases. CDR1 and CDR2 from the germline V gene are LGHNA and YNFKEQ. The CDR3 extends over 15 amino acids. The J segment lost 11 bases and the V segment lost 1 base, leaving 11 bases of the junction unmatched. The CDR3 reads CASSQVFREAIQQFF. The CDR3 DNA is TGTGCCAGCAGCCAAGTATTCCGGGAGGCCATTCAGCAGTTCTTC.

This clonotype appeared a few times. V is TRBV20-1 and J is TRBJ1-6, with 7 bases aligning to TRBD1. CDR3 length: 15 residues. J was trimmed by 10 bases and V by 3 bases; bases with no gene match: 12. Germline V gives CDR1 DFQATT, CDR2 SNEGSKA (reference sequence). CDR3 nucleotide sequence: TGCAGTGCTAGCGGGACAGCCTCGGGAGGATCACCCCTCCACTTT. Residues: CSASGTASGGSPLHF.

Many counts were recorded for this clonotype. V usage is TRBV7-9 and J usage is TRBJ1-5; 12 bases map to TRBD1. Germline V CDR1 and CDR2: SEHNR, FQNEAQ (reference sequence). The V and J ends lost 5 bases and 7 bases, in that order; junction bases with no gene match: 6. The CDR3 is 15 residues long. As DNA, the CDR3 is TGTGCCAGCAGCCAAGGGACAGGGGGCCGGCAGCCCCAGCATTTT. Translating it yields CASSQGTGGRQPQHF. The complete variable domain, with remaining parts taken from reference TRBV7-9 and TRBJ1-5, reads DTGVSQNPRHKITKRGQNVTFRCDPISEHNRLYWYRQTLGQGPEFLTYFQNEAQLEKSRLLSDRFSAERPKGSFSTLEIQRTEQGDSAMYLCASSQGTGGRQPQHFGDGTRLSIL.

This clonotype appeared a few times. The chain links TRBV3-1 to TRBJ2-7; D remains unclear. Germline CDR1 LGHDT, CDR2 YNNKEL (reference sequence). The CDR3 consists of 21 residues. Trimming removed 3 bases from V and 2 bases from J, with 32 bases in between. CDR3 nucleotides: TGTGCCAGCAGCCAGAACCCCCTTTTCAACTATCCGTCCTACAGTACCTACGAGCAGTACTTC. Translating it yields CASSQNPLFNYPSYSTYEQYF.

In its sample, this clonotype was seen many times. The CDR3: CASSRIIRQGMNTEAFF. The CDR3 coding sequence is TGTGCCAGCAGCCGAATAATAAGACAGGGCATGAACACTGAAGCTTTCTTT. The chain couples TRBV7-6 to TRBJ1-1; 7 positions agree with TRBD1. The J segment lost 0 bases and the V segment lost 5 bases, leaving 12 bases of the junction unmatched. This CDR3 contains 17 residues. The germline gives CDR1 SGHVS, CDR2 FNYEAQ.

This clonotype was seen at least ten times. The rearrangement uses TRBV25-1 and TRBJ2-3, with 10 bases matching TRBD2. Trimming took 2 bases from V and 6 from J; bases not matched to a gene: 8. The CDR3 is made up of 16 amino acids. The germline CDR1 and CDR2 sequences are MGHDK and SYGVNS. The CDR3 sequence: CASSEMASGRADTQYF. In DNA form, the CDR3 reads TGTGCCAGCAGTGAAATGGCTAGCGGGAGAGCGGATACGCAGTATTTT.

This clonotype was picked up many times. The rearrangement links TRBV12-3 or TRBV12-4 to TRBJ2-3, with TRBD1 as a possible D gene (6 bases). Trimming stripped 6 bases from V and 1 base from J, with 17 bases between. CDR3 size: 16 residues. The CDR3: CASSSDRLGGTDTQYF. CDR3 in DNA: TGTGCCAGCAGCTCAGACAGGTTGGGGGGCACAGATACGCAGTATTTT.

This clonotype was seen at least ten times. The genes are TRBV9 and TRBJ2-3, with TRBD1 identical over 7 bases. The length of the CDR3 is 15 residues. Trimming at V came to 3 bases and at J to 2 bases, leaving 6 bases not matched to a gene. CDR1 is SGDLS and CDR2 is YYNGEE in the germline V gene. This chain's CDR3 is CASSETGTDTDTQYF. DNA for the CDR3: TGTGCCAGCAGCGAGACCGGGACAGACACAGATACGCAGTATTTT.

This clonotype was counted ten times or more. The gene calls are TRBV7-2 and TRBJ2-5, with 10 bases matching TRBD1. This CDR3 has 15 residues. CDR1 SGHTA and CDR2 FQGNSA come from the germline V gene. V lost 1 base to trimming and J lost 4 bases; unmatched junction nucleotides: 3. The CDR3 nucleotides read TGTGCCAGCAGCTTAGGGGACAGGGGAGGAGAGACCCAGTACTTC. It specifies CASSLGDRGGETQYF.

The chain uses TRBV7-3 and TRBJ2-1; 13 positions agree with TRBD2. The junction had 2 bases not matched to a gene; V was cut back by 1 base and J by 5 bases. In germline, CDR1 is SGHTA, CDR2 FQGTGA. This CDR3 has 16 residues. The DNA of the CDR3 is TGTGCCAGCAGCTTAATGGGACTAGCGGGGAACAATGAGCAGTTCTTC. Translated, it gives CASSLMGLAGNNEQFF. The full variable domain, in which reference TRBV7-3 and TRBJ2-1 provide the parts outside the CDR3, is GAGVSQTPSNKVTEKGKYVELRCDPISGHTALYWYRQSLGQGPEFLIYFQGTGAADDSGLPNDRFFAVRPEGSVSTLKIQRTERGDSAVYLCASSLMGLAGNNEQFFGPGTRLTVL.

The table lists this clonotype with a few counts. The chain joins TRBV18 to TRBJ2-1; tentative D call: TRBD2 (5 bases). The germline V gene encodes CDR1 KGHSH and CDR2 LQKENI. Trimming removed 3 bases from V and 3 bases from J, with 6 bases in between. The CDR3 length is 13 residues. Here the CDR3 DNA reads TGTGCCAGCTCACCCGGGAACTACAATGAGCAGTTCTTC. Encoded protein: CASSPGNYNEQFF.

In its sample, this clonotype was seen many times. The chain couples TRBV3-1 to TRBJ1-5; TRBD1 matches 7 bases. This CDR3 contains 17 residues. The ends lost 1 base at V and 6 bases at J; junction bases unmatched: 12. Germline assignment: CDR1 LGHDT and CDR2 YNNKEL (reference sequence). CDR3 sequence: CASSQGYTGAMTQPQHF. The CDR3 nucleotides read TGTGCCAGCAGCCAAGGTTACACAGGGGCGATGACTCAGCCCCAGCATTTT.

This clonotype has at least ten counts. This chain's CDR3 is CSAEGDFAEAFF. The CDR3 coding sequence is TGCAGTGCAGAGGGGGATTTCGCTGAAGCTTTCTTT. V gene TRBV20-1 combines with J gene TRBJ1-1, with TRBD1 as a possible D gene (6 bases). Germline V gene data show CDR1 as DFQATT and CDR2 as SNEGSKA (reference sequence). This CDR3 has 12 residues. V lost 6 bases and J lost 6, with 14 bases in between.

The table lists this clonotype with many counts. The chain joins TRBV29-1 to TRBJ2-7; D is possibly TRBD1 (7 bases). V was cut by 0 bases and J by 2 bases, with 14 bases left in between. Germline CDR1 reads SQVTM; CDR2 reads ANQGSEA. This CDR3 has 15 residues. CDR3 amino acids: CSVEDQGEDTYEQYF. Written as DNA, the CDR3 is TGCAGCGTTGAAGATCAGGGGGAGGACACCTACGAGCAGTACTTC.

This clonotype was observed at least ten times. V gene TRBV15 combines with J gene TRBJ2-3; perhaps TRBD1 as D (6 bases). Germline values: CDR1 LNHNV, CDR2 YYDKDF (reference sequence). CDR3 length: 15 amino acids. The V and J ends lost 6 bases and 4 bases respectively, with 17 bases between them. The CDR3 bases are TGTGCCACCAGGTCCGAGGCAGGGGTCCCAGATACGCAGTATTTT. This encodes CATRSEAGVPDTQYF.

This clonotype was seen repeatedly, ten times or more. The V gene is TRBV20-1, the J gene TRBJ1-5, with 9 bases fitting TRBD1. The CDR3 length is 16 residues. V was clipped by 6 bases and J by 3 bases; unmatched bases: 12. Germline V lookup: CDR1 DFQATT, CDR2 SNEGSKA (reference sequence). In DNA, the CDR3 is TGCAGTGCACCCTGGGAACAGGGGGCCTCCAATCAGCCCCAGCATTTT. Its translation: CSAPWEQGASNQPQHF.

The chain is built from TRBV13 and TRBJ1-5, with D unresolved. V shed 5 bases and J shed 5 bases, with 13 bases lying between them. Germline CDR1 reads PRHDT; CDR2 reads FYEKMQ (reference sequence). The CDR3 sequence is 14 residues long. The CDR3 protein is CASSLGSTDQPQHF. CDR3 coding DNA: TGTGCCAGCAGCCTGGGGTCTACTGATCAGCCCCAGCATTTT.

This clonotype was seen a handful of times. The CDR3 nucleotides read TGTGCCAGCAACGATCGCAACTTACCCTTGACTAGCGGGAGAACCTACAATGAGCAGTTCTTC. Its protein is CASNDRNLPLTSGRTYNEQFF. The chain couples TRBV11-3 to TRBJ2-1; 12 bases line up with TRBD2. The CDR3 loop spans 21 amino acids. Losses at the gene ends were 7 bases for V and 2 bases for J; bases not matched to a gene: 21. CDR1 and CDR2 (germline): SGHNT, YENEEA.